This T cell receptor (beta chain) came from a study of beta chain features in type 1 diabetes. Overall study context: Across all samples, about 100,000,000 sorted cells were examined.

CDR1 SQVTM and CDR2 ANQGSEA come from the germline V gene. The CDR3 is made up of 14 amino acids. With V trimmed by 6 bases and J by 4 bases, 11 bases remained unmatched. Isolated RNA was reverse transcribed in full, so expressed TCRB transcripts were sequenced. Assay: immunoSEQ multiplex PCR; the TCRdb copy retains only in-frame clones and omits some. The table lists about 340,000 clones, approximately 10% of them singletons. This clone came up a few times. The antigen remains undetermined. Study-wide results and caveats: All four CD4+ subsets of Type 1 diabetes patients contained TCRB CDR3s that were moderately but significantly shorter. Equally in patients and controls, PCR might preferentially amplify shorter templates. For TCRB rearrangement, an influence of HLA type remained unresolved here.

The chain is built from TRBV29-1 and TRBJ2-5; 7 nucleotides match TRBD1. The TCR comes from a man aged 30-40 years with type 1 diabetes. The sample consisted of central memory CD4+ T cells from blood. The DNA for the CDR3 is TGCAGCGTCAAACCGTCGACAGGGCCAGAGACCCAGTACTTC. Protein: CSVKPSTGPETQYF. Full variable domain (rest looked up from reference TRBV29-1 and TRBJ2-5): SAVISQKPSRDICQRGTSLTIQCQVDSQVTMMFWYRQQPGQSLTLIATANQGSEATYESGFVIDKFPISRPNLTFSTLTVSNMSPEDSSIYLCSVKPSTGPETQYFGPGTRLLVL.